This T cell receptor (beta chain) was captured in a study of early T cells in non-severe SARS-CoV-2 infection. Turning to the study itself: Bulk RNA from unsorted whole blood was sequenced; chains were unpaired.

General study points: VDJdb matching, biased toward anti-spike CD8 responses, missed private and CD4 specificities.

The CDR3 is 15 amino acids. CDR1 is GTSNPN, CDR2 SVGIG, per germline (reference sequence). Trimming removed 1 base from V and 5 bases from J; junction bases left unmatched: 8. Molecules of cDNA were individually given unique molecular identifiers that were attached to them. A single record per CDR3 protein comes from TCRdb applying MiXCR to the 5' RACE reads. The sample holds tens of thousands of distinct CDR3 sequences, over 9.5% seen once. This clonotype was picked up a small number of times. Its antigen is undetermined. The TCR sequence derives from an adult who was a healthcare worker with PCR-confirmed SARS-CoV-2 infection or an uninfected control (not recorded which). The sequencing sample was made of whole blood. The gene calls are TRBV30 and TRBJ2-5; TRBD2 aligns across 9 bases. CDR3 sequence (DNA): TGTGCCTGGAGTGAAGCTAGCGGGATTATCGAGACCCAGTACTTC. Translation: CAWSEASGIIETQYF.